The T cell receptor beta chain described here comes from a study of blood T cell repertoires in COVID-19. Study-level information: Acute-phase and convalescent COVID-19 samples originated in the United States, Italy and Spain.

Assay used: immunoSEQ multiplex PCR; TCRdb lists only in-frame clones, some missing. The sample records roughly 86,000 clones, about nine tenths being singletons. Germline lookup yields CDR1 SGDLS and CDR2 YYNGEE. CDR3 length: 15 residues. V was cut by 2 bases and J by 1 base, with 7 bases left in between. This clone was observed a single time. The clonotype originates from a man aged 45-60 years with active or convalescent COVID-19. The specimen was peripheral blood. The chain joins TRBV9 to TRBJ1-6; D gene uncertain. In nucleotides, the CDR3 is TGTGCCAGCAGCGTGGGCAGATCCTATAATTCACCCCTCCACTTT. Translating it yields CASSVGRSYNSPLHF.